This T cell receptor (beta chain) was identified in a study of T-cell reconstitution after alpha-beta-depleted transplantation in children. This clonotype appeared many times. The germline V gene has CDR1 SQVTM and CDR2 ANQGSEA. Unmatched junction bases numbered 13, after V lost 8 bases and J lost 6 bases. This CDR3 is 14 amino acids long. TCRbeta library construction was performed incorporating unique molecular identifiers. In TCRdb, the PCR reads were re-called with MiXCR into one record per CDR3 protein. Among about 610,000 distinct CDR3 sequences listed, roughly a tenth were seen once. The sample was PBMCs from the stem cell graft donor, taken from the stem cell graft. The chain carries TRBV29-1 and TRBJ2-4, with 7 bases that match TRBD1. The receptor was derived from a human donor who donated a stem cell graft to a child with acute myeloid leukemia. The CDR3 DNA reads TGCAGCTTCACAACCCCTAACAGGGGAAACATTCAGTACTTC. Its protein is CSFTTPNRGNIQYF.